The rows below give T cell receptor beta chains drawn from one sample of a study of T cells in Graves' hyperthyroidism and ophthalmopathy. TCRdb re-derived calls from the multiplex PCR reads in MiXCR, one entry per CDR3 protein. This repertoire shows approximately 400,000 distinct CDR3 sequences, around a sixth found once; its top ten account for approximately 8%. The sample comprised blood. The receptors derive from a woman aged 18-29 years with Graves' hyperthyroidism. CDR3s include the opening cysteine and the closing phenylalanine or tryptophan. The order of the fields is clone size, V gene, J gene, D gene, CDR3 DNA, CDR3 protein. D genes are given only for firm matches. The size entry is marked missing in some rows and otherwise reads once, few, many or a size class.

once	TRBV6-5	TRBJ2-2	.	TGTGCCAGCAGTTACTCCTGGGGCGGGGAGCTGTTTTTT	CASSYSWGGELFF
many	TRBV20-1	TRBJ2-7	.	TGCAGTGCTAGGAACAGGGTCGAGCAGTACTTC	CSARNRVEQYF
many	TRBV7-9	TRBJ1-2	TRBD1	TGTGCCAGCAGCTTAGCCCCAGACAGGGACTACACCTTC	CASSLAPDRDYTF
.	TRBV2	TRBJ2-2	.	TGTGCCAGCAGTGAGCCCGGGGAGCTGTTTTTT	CASSEPGELFF
many	TRBV20-1	TRBJ2-1	TRBD2	TGCAGTGCTCGCACACTAGCGGGCCGCTACAATGAGCAGTTCTTC	CSARTLAGRYNEQFF
many	TRBV6-1	TRBJ2-7	.	TGTGCCAGCAGTCACCGGGACACTTTTTCCTACGAGCAGTACTTC	CASSHRDTFSYEQYF
many	TRBV7-6	TRBJ2-7	TRBD1	TGTGCCAGCAGTTCTGGGACAGGGGGTTCCTACGAGCAGTACTTC	CASSSGTGGSYEQYF
once	TRBV3-1	TRBJ2-1	.	TGTGCCAGCAGCCAAGATGTGGGTTCTAGGAATGAGCAGTTCTTC	CASSQDVGSRNEQFF
.	TRBV10-1	TRBJ2-1	.	TGCGCCAGCAGTGAAATCCGGGACAATGAGCAGTTCTTC	CASSEIRDNEQFF
many	TRBV9	TRBJ2-1	TRBD1	TGTGCCAGCAGCCCCACAGGGGTCCATGAGCAGTTCTTC	CASSPTGVHEQFF
many	TRBV7-9	TRBJ2-1	.	TGTGCCAGCAGCTTTGGCAGGGGATCGGGTGAGCAGTTCTTC	CASSFGRGSGEQFF
few	TRBV6-1	TRBJ2-1	TRBD2	TGTGCCAGCAGTGGGACTAGCGGTGCCTACAATGAGCAGTTCTTC	CASSGTSGAYNEQFF
.	TRBV12-3/TRBV12-4	TRBJ2-3	TRBD1	TGTGCCAGCAGTTTACAGGGGGCGAAGGATACGCAGTATTTT	CASSLQGAKDTQYF
many	TRBV12-3/TRBV12-4	TRBJ1-5	.	TGTGCCAGCAGTTTCCGGGGTGTCGGCAATCAGCCCCAGCATTTT	CASSFRGVGNQPQHF
few	TRBV20-1	TRBJ2-1	.	TGCAGTGCTAGAGATCTGAGGGGGGGGCCCTACAATGAGCAGTTCTTC	CSARDLRGGPYNEQFF
many	TRBV11-2	TRBJ2-7	.	TGTGCCAGCAGCTTCACCTCGGGCTGCGAGCAGTACTTC	CASSFTSGCEQYF
many	TRBV11-2	TRBJ2-1	.	TGTGGCTCAGGGTATGACAATGAGCAGTTCTTC	CGSGYDNEQFF
few	TRBV5-1	TRBJ2-1	.	TGCGCCAGCAGCTTGGACTTCAATGAGCAGTTCTTC	CASSLDFNEQFF
once	TRBV7-6	TRBJ1-1	.	TGTGCCAGCAGAAGACAGGACCTGAACACTGAAGCTTTCTTT	CASRRQDLNTEAFF
many	TRBV25-1	TRBJ2-3	TRBD1	TGTGCCAGCAGTGATCAGGGGGACATATGGGGGCCAGATACGCAGTATTTT	CASSDQGDIWGPDTQYF
many	TRBV3-1	TRBJ2-3	TRBD1	TGTGCCAGCAGCCTACAGGGGACGAGGGATACGCAGTATTTT	CASSLQGTRDTQYF
many	TRBV7-8	TRBJ2-7	TRBD2	TGTGCCAGCAGCTTAATCGGGCTAGCGGGACCTGTTTACGAGCAGTACTTC	CASSLIGLAGPVYEQYF
many	TRBV6-1	TRBJ2-6	TRBD2	TGTGCCAGCAGTTGGGCGGGACTAGCGGGGAGCGGGGCCAACGTCCTGACTTTC	CASSWAGLAGSGANVLTF
many	TRBV20-1	TRBJ1-4	TRBD1	TGCAGTGCTAGAGATGGAGGGGGCTATGAAAAACTGTTTTTT	CSARDGGGYEKLFF
.	TRBV6-1	TRBJ2-7	TRBD2	TGTGCCAGCAGAGCGACCGCCGGGACTAGCGGGGGTTACGAGCAGTACTTC	CASRATAGTSGGYEQYF
.	TRBV30	TRBJ2-7	.	TGTGCCTGGAGCCGGGACAATACCTACGAGCAGTACTTC	CAWSRDNTYEQYF
many	TRBV10-3	TRBJ2-3	TRBD2	TGTGCCATCAAGACTAGCGGGGGGCTATCTAGCACAGATACGCAGTATTTT	CAIKTSGGLSSTDTQYF
many	TRBV6-1	TRBJ2-1	TRBD1	TGTGCCAGCAGACACACCCGGGACAGGGGGCATGAGCAGTTCTTC	CASRHTRDRGHEQFF
.	TRBV9	TRBJ1-6	.	TGTGCCAGCAGCCCGGACCCAAATTCACCCCTCCACTTT	CASSPDPNSPLHF
many	TRBV6-1	TRBJ1-5	TRBD1	TGTGCCAGCAGTGACAGGGGGCTGGGTAGCAATCAGCCCCAGCATTTT	CASSDRGLGSNQPQHF
many	TRBV5-1	TRBJ2-7	TRBD2	TGCGCCAGCAGCTTGGGGGGACTAGCGGGAGTCTACTACGAGCAGTACTTC	CASSLGGLAGVYYEQYF
many	TRBV30	TRBJ2-1	.	TGTGCCTGGAGTATCATAAACTACAATGAGCAGTTCTTC	CAWSIINYNEQFF
many	TRBV5-6	TRBJ1-2	TRBD1	TGTGCCAGCAGCTGGACAGGGTCGGCTTATGGCTACACCTTC	CASSWTGSAYGYTF
many	TRBV2	TRBJ1-2	TRBD1	TGTGCCAGCAGTACGACGGGACAGGGCTTGGGCTACACCTTC	CASSTTGQGLGYTF
many	TRBV9	TRBJ2-5	.	TGTGCCAGCAGCAAGGTCCTTGATGAGACCCAGTACTTC	CASSKVLDETQYF
.	TRBV5-6	TRBJ2-5	.	TGTGCCAGCAGCTCTCTAGGTAGCGGCCCGTACTTC	CASSSLGSGPYF
.	TRBV7-3	TRBJ2-2	.	TGTGCCAGCAGCCCCTCCGAGGGGCCGAACACCGGGGAGCTGTTTTTT	CASSPSEGPNTGELFF
many	TRBV12-3/TRBV12-4	TRBJ1-5	.	TGTGCCAGCAGTGGGGCCGGGCCCCAGCATTTT	CASSGAGPQHF
.	TRBV30	TRBJ1-2	.	TGTGCCTGGAGTGCTCCGGGGGGGGATAATTATGGCTACACCTTC	CAWSAPGGDNYGYTF
many	TRBV9	TRBJ2-3	.	TGTGCCAGCAGCGTCTACCAGGTGGCTATGGGAACAGATACGCAGTATTTT	CASSVYQVAMGTDTQYF
many	TRBV20-1	TRBJ2-3	.	TGCAGTGCTAGAGCAGAAGCGGACAGATCGGCCACAGATACGCAGTATTTT	CSARAEADRSATDTQYF
many	TRBV27	TRBJ1-5	.	TGTGCCAGCAGGGGGACTGGGGTACATAGCAATCAGCCCCAGCATTTT	CASRGTGVHSNQPQHF
many	TRBV7-9	TRBJ1-4	TRBD1	TGTGCCAGCAGCTTCGGACAGGGGTCTGAAAAACTGTTTTTT	CASSFGQGSEKLFF
many	TRBV7-3	TRBJ2-1	.	TGTGCCAGCAGCTTAACGGCTAGCGTCAATGAGCAGTTCTTC	CASSLTASVNEQFF
many	TRBV4-1	TRBJ1-5	.	TGCGCCAGCAGCCAAGGCGTTATTAGCAATCAGCCCCAGCATTTT	CASSQGVISNQPQHF
many	TRBV20-1	TRBJ2-7	TRBD1	TGCAGTGCTGGGACAGGGGGGAGGGAGGAGCAGTACTTC	CSAGTGGREEQYF